These 26 T cell receptor beta chains came from one sample sequenced in a study of cytomegalovirus exposure and HLA in healthy donors. PCR involved 60 Vbeta and 13 Jbeta primers. TCRdb's table, derived via immunoSEQ multiplex PCR, lists solely in-frame clones and lacks some. The sample lists under 200,000 clones; roughly 80% were seen once. The sequencing sample was made of PBMCs. The receptors derive from a man aged 35 to 55 in good health and CMV-seropositive.

The chain links TRBV4-1 to TRBJ2-1; D not certain. Per germline, CDR1 MGHRA and CDR2 YSYEKL. The V end was cut by 0 bases, the J end by 9 bases, with 12 bases between. The CDR3 is 14 amino acids. This CDR3 is CASSQDAGLGEQFF. CDR3 nucleotide sequence: TGCGCCAGCAGCCAAGATGCAGGTTTGGGTGAGCAGTTCTTC.

The chain carries TRBV28 and TRBJ1-2; the match to TRBD1 covers 10 bases. Germline loops: CDR1 MDHEN, CDR2 SYDVKM. There are 17 residues in the CDR3. V shed 1 base, J shed 4 bases, and the junction held 9 bases outside the gene matches. CDR3: CASSLYDRGLPSYGYTF. CDR3 nucleotides: TGTGCCAGCAGTTTATACGACAGGGGGCTCCCATCCTATGGCTACACCTTC.

The chain joins TRBV5-4 to TRBJ1-2; D unclear. The germline V gene has CDR1 SGHNT and CDR2 YYREEE (reference sequence). CDR3 length: 14 residues. The ends were cut back, 2 bases at V and 4 bases at J, with 12 bases in the middle. The CDR3 here is CASSLSGGSYGYTF. CDR3 DNA: TGTGCCAGCAGCTTATCGGGAGGCAGCTATGGCTACACCTTC. The variable domain in full, with the rest retrieved from reference TRBV5-4 and TRBJ1-2, is ETGVTQSPTHLIKTRGQQVTLRCSSQSGHNTVSWYQQALGQGPQFIFQYYREEENGRGNFPPRFSGLQFPNYSSELNVNALELDDSALYLCASSLSGGSYGYTFGSGTRLTVV.

J is TRBJ2-6 and V is TRBV5-1; perhaps TRBD1 as D (5 bases). The CDR3 has 15 amino acids. Germline CDR1 reads SGHRS; CDR2 reads YFSETQ. With 3 bases removed from V and 0 bases from J, the gap between germline ends came to 7 bases. The CDR3 coding sequence is TGCGCCAGCAGCTCGACAGCCTCTGGGGCCAACGTCCTGACTTTC. Encoded protein: CASSSTASGANVLTF.

The rearrangement links TRBV11-2 to TRBJ2-5, with D possibly TRBD2 on 5 matching bases. Germline lookup yields CDR1 SGHAT and CDR2 FQNNGV. The CDR3 runs to 16 residues. The germline V and J ends were trimmed by 2 bases and 1 base, with 14 bases remaining between them. The CDR3 sequence is CASSLRRAESQETQYF. DNA of the CDR3: TGTGCCAGCAGCTTAAGGCGAGCGGAATCCCAAGAGACCCAGTACTTC.

A few counts support this clone. The chain couples TRBV7-9 to TRBJ1-2; TRBD1 agrees at 10 bases. Germline loops: CDR1 SEHNR, CDR2 FQNEAQ (reference sequence). CDR3 length: 17 residues. The trim removed 5 bases at V and 1 base at J, leaving 10 bases unmatched. CDR3 in amino acids: CASSRAGDRGLNYGYTF. CDR3 DNA sequence: TGTGCCAGCAGCCGGGCGGGGGACAGGGGCCTTAACTATGGCTACACCTTC.

The V gene is TRBV6-5, the J gene TRBJ1-1, with D tentatively TRBD1 (5 bases). The CDR3 totals 14 residues. Germline loops: CDR1 MNHEY, CDR2 SVGAGI. The V and J ends lost 3 bases and 5 bases respectively, with 13 bases between them. The CDR3 here is CASSYSRAVTEAFF. CDR3 DNA sequence: TGTGCCAGCAGTTATTCCAGGGCGGTAACTGAAGCTTTCTTT.

This clone occurred once. The rearrangement joins TRBV7-8 to TRBJ2-3; D remains ambiguous. There are 14 residues in the CDR3. Germline V lookup: CDR1 SGHVS, CDR2 FQNEAQ. Trimming pared 1 base from V and 1 base from J, leaving 6 bases between. CDR3 sequence: CASSLGLGTDTQYF. The DNA for the CDR3 is TGTGCCAGCAGCTTAGGTCTTGGCACAGATACGCAGTATTTT.

The rearrangement uses TRBV6-4 and TRBJ1-2; 8 bases are shared with TRBD1. Trimming took 7 bases from V and 3 from J; bases not matched to a gene: 10. The CDR3 runs 15 residues. The germline V gene encodes CDR1 MRHNA and CDR2 SNTAGT. The CDR3 protein is CASTLGAGGDYGYTF. The CDR3 region has the DNA TGTGCCAGCACCCTCGGAGCAGGGGGCGACTATGGCTACACCTTC.

V and J are TRBV9 and TRBJ1-1; TRBD1 is a possible D gene (5 bases). Germline loops: CDR1 SGDLS, CDR2 YYNGEE. The CDR3 loop spans 15 amino acids. Trimming pared 3 bases from V and 4 bases from J, leaving 16 bases between. The CDR3 loop is CASSAERAGGTEAFF. The CDR3 DNA is TGTGCCAGCAGCGCCGAGAGGGCCGGGGGCACTGAAGCTTTCTTT. Using reference TRBV9 and TRBJ1-1 for the parts outside the CDR3, the full variable domain is DSGVTQTPKHLITATGQRVTLRCSPRSGDLSVYWYQQSLDQGLQFLIQYYNGEERAKGNILERFSAQQFPDLHSELNLSSLELGDSALYFCASSAERAGGTEAFFGQGTRLTVV.

The V call is TRBV6-5, the J call TRBJ1-6; D not certain. Germline-derived CDR1 and CDR2 are MNHEY and SVGAGI. Trimming removed 0 bases at V and 4 bases at J, with 10 bases between. CDR3 length: 16 residues. CDR3 in amino acids: CASSYSPSRYNSPLHF. The CDR3 bases are TGTGCCAGCAGTTACTCCCCGTCCAGGTATAATTCACCCCTCCACTTT.

V and J are TRBV5-1 and TRBJ2-1; D is unresolved. The ends were cut back, 0 bases at V and 5 bases at J, with 6 bases in the middle. Germline CDR1 and CDR2: SGHRS and YFSETQ. This CDR3 has 13 residues. The CDR3 spells CASSLVPDNEQFF. The CDR3 DNA reads as TGCGCCAGCAGCTTGGTCCCGGACAATGAGCAGTTCTTC.

This chain connects TRBV19 to TRBJ2-3; 9 bases are a match to TRBD2. This CDR3 contains 16 residues. Trimming removed 5 bases from V and 2 bases from J; junction bases left unmatched: 8. Germline V gene data show CDR1 as LNHDA and CDR2 as SQIVND (reference sequence). The DNA for the CDR3 is TGTGCCAGTAGTCCCCTAAGCGGGGGGTTCACAGATACGCAGTATTTT. Its protein is CASSPLSGGFTDTQYF.

V is TRBV7-3 and J is TRBJ2-5, with 9 bases matching TRBD1. Trimming removed 3 bases from V and 5 bases from J; junction bases left unmatched: 4. This CDR3 is built from 14 residues. Germline-derived CDR1 and CDR2 are SGHTA and FQGTGA. The CDR3 reads CASSLTGGLETQYF. The CDR3 nucleotides read TGTGCCAGCAGCTTGACAGGGGGTCTTGAGACCCAGTACTTC.

The chain carries TRBV6-1 and TRBJ2-3; D is possibly TRBD1 (5 bases). This CDR3 is built from 13 residues. CDR1 and CDR2 from the germline V gene are MNHNS and SASEGT. V lost 4 bases to trimming and J lost 5 bases, with 10 bases between them. In DNA, the CDR3 is TGTGCCAGCAGTGGGCAGGGAAGAGATACGCAGTATTTT. This sequence encodes CASSGQGRDTQYF.

This clone was seen a few times. The chain employs TRBV27 and TRBJ2-5; 9 nucleotides match TRBD2. Germline CDR1 is MNHEY and CDR2 is SMNVEV (reference sequence). With V trimmed by 3 bases and J by 1 base, 6 bases remained unmatched. CDR3 size: 16 residues. The CDR3 here is CASSFRGGGLQETQYF. The CDR3 bases are TGTGCCAGCAGTTTCCGCGGGGGGGGCCTCCAAGAGACCCAGTACTTC.

The gene calls are TRBV27 and TRBJ1-1, with 9 bases that match TRBD1. The J segment lost 1 base and the V segment lost 6 bases, leaving 3 bases of the junction unmatched. Germline V gene lookup returns CDR1 MNHEY and CDR2 SMNVEV (reference sequence). The CDR3 is 14 amino acids. The CDR3 protein is CASRGQGGNTEAFF. In DNA, the CDR3 is TGTGCCAGCAGGGGACAGGGTGGGAACACTGAAGCTTTCTTT.

The chain has TRBV13 and TRBJ2-7; D not certain. The V gene lost 1 base and the J gene lost 1 base, with 5 bases spanning the gap. Per germline, CDR1 PRHDT and CDR2 FYEKMQ (reference sequence). This CDR3 is 13 amino acids long. The CDR3 is CASSLVRSYEQYF. The DNA of the CDR3 is TGTGCCAGCAGCTTAGTTCGGTCCTACGAGCAGTACTTC.

This chain joins TRBV19 and TRBJ1-1; 10 nucleotides line up with TRBD1. The length of the CDR3 is 18 residues. V was clipped by 4 bases and J by 4 bases; unmatched bases: 15. The germline V gene has CDR1 LNHDA and CDR2 SQIVND (reference sequence). CDR3 bases: TGTGCCAGTAGTACCCAGCACCTGGACAGGGGGAAGACCACTGAAGCTTTCTTT. This encodes CASSTQHLDRGKTTEAFF.

The chain carries TRBV27 and TRBJ2-7; D might be TRBD1 (6 bases). CDR1 and CDR2 (germline): MNHEY, SMNVEV (reference sequence). Trimming took off 6 bases at V and 2 bases at J, with 17 bases between the two ends. CDR3 length: 15 residues. CDR3 in DNA: TGTGCCAGCAGCTTTCGCGGACAGAGTCCCTACGAGCAGTACTTC. Protein sequence: CASSFRGQSPYEQYF.

The chain carries TRBV10-2 and TRBJ2-7, with 8 bases that match TRBD1. The V gene's germline CDR1 is WSHSY and CDR2 SAAADI. CDR3 length equals 16 residues. Trimming took 4 bases from V and 5 from J; bases not matched to a gene: 13. CDR3 region: CASSGSGQGGHNEQYF. CDR3 nucleotide sequence: TGCGCCAGCAGTGGGTCTGGACAGGGAGGACACAACGAGCAGTACTTC.

The J gene is TRBJ2-7, the V gene TRBV30; 9 nucleotides agree with TRBD1. The V gene end was trimmed by 2 bases and the J gene end by 3 bases; junction bases not matched to a gene: 5. The germline CDR1 and CDR2 sequences are GTSNPN and SVGIG (reference sequence). The CDR3 loop spans 14 amino acids. CDR3 region: CAWSTWTGVYEQYF. CDR3 nucleotides: TGTGCCTGGAGTACCTGGACAGGGGTCTACGAGCAGTACTTC.

The chain joins TRBV7-8 to TRBJ1-5; the match to TRBD1 covers 7 bases. Germline CDR1 reads SGHVS; CDR2 reads FQNEAQ. Trimming removed 0 bases from V and 0 bases from J; junction bases left unmatched: 5. This CDR3 contains 17 residues. This CDR3 reads CASSLAGGIYSNQPQHF. DNA of the CDR3: TGTGCCAGCAGCTTAGCAGGGGGCATATATAGCAATCAGCCCCAGCATTTT.

This chain links TRBV7-2 with TRBJ2-5; a weak D match, TRBD2 (6 bases). This CDR3 has 15 residues. Germline V gives CDR1 SGHTA, CDR2 FQGNSA. Between the trimmed V and J ends, which lost 4 bases and 2 bases, there was a span of 14 bases. The CDR3 reads CASSSGGVPQETQYF. DNA of the CDR3: TGTGCCAGCAGCTCAGGAGGGGTTCCTCAAGAGACCCAGTACTTC. Full variable domain (outside the CDR3, taken from reference TRBV7-2 and TRBJ2-5): GAGVSQSPSNKVTEKGKDVELRCDPISGHTALYWYRQSLGQGLEFLIYFQGNSAPDKSGLPSDRFSAERTGGSVSTLTIQRTQQEDSAVYLCASSSGGVPQETQYFGPGTRLLVL.

The chain has TRBV19 and TRBJ1-1; D ambiguous. The CDR3 loop spans 14 amino acids. The V gene's germline CDR1 is LNHDA and CDR2 SQIVND (reference sequence). V lost 3 bases, J lost 7 bases, and 15 bases lay in between. Here the CDR3 DNA reads TGTGCCAGTAGTATCATCGGCGGGGTCCTTGAAGCTTTCTTT. It encodes CASSIIGGVLEAFF.

The chain recombines TRBV2 with TRBJ2-7; TRBD2 might be the D (5 bases). The V gene's germline CDR1 is SNHLY and CDR2 FYNNEI. V lost 7 bases and J lost 2, with 9 bases in between. The CDR3 is made up of 12 amino acids. In DNA, the CDR3 is TGTGCCAGCAAAGGAGGCCCCTACGAGCAGTACTTC. Protein product: CASKGGPYEQYF.